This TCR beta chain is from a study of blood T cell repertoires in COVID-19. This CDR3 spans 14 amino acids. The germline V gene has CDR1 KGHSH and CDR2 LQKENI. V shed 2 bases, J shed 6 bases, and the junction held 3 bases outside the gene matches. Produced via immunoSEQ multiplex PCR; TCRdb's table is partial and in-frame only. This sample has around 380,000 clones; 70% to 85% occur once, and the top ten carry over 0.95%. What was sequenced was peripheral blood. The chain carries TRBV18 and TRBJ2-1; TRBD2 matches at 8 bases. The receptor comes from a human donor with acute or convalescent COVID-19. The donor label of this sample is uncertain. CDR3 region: CASSPGTRGNEQFF. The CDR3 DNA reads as TGTGCCAGCTCACCAGGGACTAGGGGCAATGAGCAGTTCTTC.